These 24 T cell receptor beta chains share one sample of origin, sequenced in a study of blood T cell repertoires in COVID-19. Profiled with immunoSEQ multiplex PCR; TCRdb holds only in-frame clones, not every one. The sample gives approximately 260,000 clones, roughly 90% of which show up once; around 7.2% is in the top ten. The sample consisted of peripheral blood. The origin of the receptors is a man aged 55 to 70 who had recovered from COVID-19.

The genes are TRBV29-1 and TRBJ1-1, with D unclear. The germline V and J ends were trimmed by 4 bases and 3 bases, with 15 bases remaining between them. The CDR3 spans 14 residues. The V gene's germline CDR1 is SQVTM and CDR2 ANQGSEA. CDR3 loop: CSVVPGLAHTEAFF. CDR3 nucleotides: TGCAGCGTTGTCCCCGGGTTGGCGCACACTGAAGCTTTCTTT.

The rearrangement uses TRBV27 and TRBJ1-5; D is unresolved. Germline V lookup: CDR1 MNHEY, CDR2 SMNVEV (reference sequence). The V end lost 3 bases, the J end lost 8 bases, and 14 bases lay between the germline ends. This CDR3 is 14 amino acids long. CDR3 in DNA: TGTGCCAGCAGTTTGAGAGGGTTTGGTAAGCCCCAGCATTTT. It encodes CASSLRGFGKPQHF.

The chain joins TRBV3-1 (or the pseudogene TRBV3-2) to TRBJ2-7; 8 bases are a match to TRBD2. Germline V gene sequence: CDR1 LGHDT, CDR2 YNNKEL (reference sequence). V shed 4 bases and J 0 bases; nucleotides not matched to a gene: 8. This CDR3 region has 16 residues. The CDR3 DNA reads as TGTGCCAGCAGCCCGACATACACTAGCGGCTCCTACGAGCAGTACTTC. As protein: CASSPTYTSGSYEQYF.

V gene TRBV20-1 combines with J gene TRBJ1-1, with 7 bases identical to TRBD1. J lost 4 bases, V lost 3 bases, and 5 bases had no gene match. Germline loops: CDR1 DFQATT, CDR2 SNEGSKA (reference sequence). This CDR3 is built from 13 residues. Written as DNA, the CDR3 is TGCAGTGCTAGTAGACCAGGGGGCACTGAAGCTTTCTTT. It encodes CSASRPGGTEAFF.

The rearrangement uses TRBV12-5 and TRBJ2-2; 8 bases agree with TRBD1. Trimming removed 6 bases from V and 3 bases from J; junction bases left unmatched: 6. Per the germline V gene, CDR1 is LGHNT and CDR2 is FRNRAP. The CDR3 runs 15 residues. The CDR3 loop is CASGPSGQDTGELFF. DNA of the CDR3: TGTGCTAGTGGCCCCTCGGGACAGGACACCGGGGAGCTGTTTTTT.

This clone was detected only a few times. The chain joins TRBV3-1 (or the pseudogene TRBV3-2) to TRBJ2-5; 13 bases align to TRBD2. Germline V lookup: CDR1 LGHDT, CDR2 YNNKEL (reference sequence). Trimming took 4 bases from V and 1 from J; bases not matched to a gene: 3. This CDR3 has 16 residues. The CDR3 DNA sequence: TGTGCCAGCAGCCGCCGGACTAGCGGGGGCCAAGAGACCCAGTACTTC. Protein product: CASSRRTSGGQETQYF.

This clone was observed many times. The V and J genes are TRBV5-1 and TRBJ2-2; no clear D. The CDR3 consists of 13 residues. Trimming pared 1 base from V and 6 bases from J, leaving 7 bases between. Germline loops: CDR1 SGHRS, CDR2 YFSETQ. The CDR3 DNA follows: TGCGCCAGCAGCTTGCCCAGCGCCGGGGAGCTGTTTTTT. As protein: CASSLPSAGELFF.

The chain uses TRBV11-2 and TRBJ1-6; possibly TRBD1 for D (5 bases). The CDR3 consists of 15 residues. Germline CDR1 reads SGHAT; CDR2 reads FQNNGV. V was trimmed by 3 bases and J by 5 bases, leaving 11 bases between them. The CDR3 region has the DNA TGTGCCAGCAGCTTGTCCAGGGCGAATAATTCACCCCTCCACTTT. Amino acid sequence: CASSLSRANNSPLHF.

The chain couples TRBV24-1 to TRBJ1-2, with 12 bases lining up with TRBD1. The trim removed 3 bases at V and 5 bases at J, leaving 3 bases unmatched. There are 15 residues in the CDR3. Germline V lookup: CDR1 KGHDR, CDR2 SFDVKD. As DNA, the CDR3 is TGTGCCACCAGTGATACGGGACAGGGGGCGTATGGCTACACCTTC. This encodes CATSDTGQGAYGYTF.

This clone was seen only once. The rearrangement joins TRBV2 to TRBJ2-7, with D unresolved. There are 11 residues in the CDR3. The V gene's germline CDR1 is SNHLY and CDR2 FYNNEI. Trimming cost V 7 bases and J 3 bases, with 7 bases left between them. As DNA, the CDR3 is TGTGCCAGCAAGTCCGGCTACGAGCAGTACTTC. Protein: CASKSGYEQYF.

The CDR3 region is CASSWGGGTEAFF. CDR3 sequence (DNA): TGCGCCAGCAGCTGGGGCGGGGGCACTGAAGCTTTCTTT. The V call is TRBV5-1, the J call TRBJ1-1, with a weak D call TRBD1 (5 bases). Per the germline V gene, CDR1 is SGHRS and CDR2 is YFSETQ. The CDR3 totals 13 residues. The V end was cut by 3 bases, the J end by 4 bases, with 10 bases between.

The CDR3: CASSSKSGDIDEQFF. The CDR3 DNA is TGTGCCAGCAGCTCCAAAAGCGGGGACATCGATGAGCAGTTCTTC. V and J are TRBV11-3 and TRBJ2-1; D is perhaps TRBD2 (7 bases). With 4 bases removed from V and 8 bases from J, the gap between germline ends came to 18 bases. This CDR3 spans 15 amino acids. Germline assignment: CDR1 SGHNT and CDR2 YENEEA.

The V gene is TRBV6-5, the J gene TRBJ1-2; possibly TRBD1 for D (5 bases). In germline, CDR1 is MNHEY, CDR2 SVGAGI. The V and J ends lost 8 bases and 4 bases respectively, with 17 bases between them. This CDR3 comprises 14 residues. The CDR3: CASRIGVPAYGYTF. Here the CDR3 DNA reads TGTGCCAGCCGAATAGGGGTTCCGGCCTATGGCTACACCTTC.

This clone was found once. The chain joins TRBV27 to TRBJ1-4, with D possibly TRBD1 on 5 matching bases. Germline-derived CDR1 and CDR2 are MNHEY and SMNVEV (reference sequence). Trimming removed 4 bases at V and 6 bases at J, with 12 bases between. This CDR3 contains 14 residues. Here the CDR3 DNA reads TGTGCCAGCAGTTGGCGTCGGGGGGATGAAAAACTGTTTTTT. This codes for CASSWRRGDEKLFF.

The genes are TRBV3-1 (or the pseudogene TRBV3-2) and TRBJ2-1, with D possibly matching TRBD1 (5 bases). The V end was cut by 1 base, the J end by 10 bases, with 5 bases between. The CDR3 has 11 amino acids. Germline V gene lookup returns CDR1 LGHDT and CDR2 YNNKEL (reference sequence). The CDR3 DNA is TGTGCCAGCAGCCAAGGGGGCGAGCAGTTCTTC. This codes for CASSQGGEQFF.

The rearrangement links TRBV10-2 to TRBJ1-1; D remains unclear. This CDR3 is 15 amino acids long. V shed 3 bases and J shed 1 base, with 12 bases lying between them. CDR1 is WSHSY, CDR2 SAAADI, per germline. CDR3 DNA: TGCGCCAGCAGTGATGAGCGACGGGGGAACACTGAAGCTTTCTTT. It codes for CASSDERRGNTEAFF.

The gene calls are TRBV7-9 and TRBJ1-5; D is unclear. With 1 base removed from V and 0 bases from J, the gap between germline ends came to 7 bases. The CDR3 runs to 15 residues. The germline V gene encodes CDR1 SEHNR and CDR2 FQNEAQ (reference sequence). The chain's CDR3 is CASSLGTPSNQPQHF. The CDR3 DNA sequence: TGTGCCAGCAGCTTAGGAACACCTAGCAATCAGCCCCAGCATTTT.

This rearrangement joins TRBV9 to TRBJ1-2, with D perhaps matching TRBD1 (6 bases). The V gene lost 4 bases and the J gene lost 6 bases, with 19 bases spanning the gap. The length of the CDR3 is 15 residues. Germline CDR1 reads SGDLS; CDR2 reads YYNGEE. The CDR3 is CASSLSGVAGDGYTF. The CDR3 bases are TGTGCCAGCAGCCTCTCAGGGGTGGCGGGAGATGGCTACACCTTC. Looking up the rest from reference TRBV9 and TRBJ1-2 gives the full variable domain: DSGVTQTPKHLITATGQRVTLRCSPRSGDLSVYWYQQSLDQGLQFLIQYYNGEERAKGNILERFSAQQFPDLHSELNLSSLELGDSALYFCASSLSGVAGDGYTFGSGTRLTVV.

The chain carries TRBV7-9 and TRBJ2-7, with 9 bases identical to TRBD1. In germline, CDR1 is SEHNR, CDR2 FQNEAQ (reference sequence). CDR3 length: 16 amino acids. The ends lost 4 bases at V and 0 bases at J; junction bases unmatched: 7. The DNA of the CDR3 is TGTGCCAGCAGCTCTCTCCCGGGACAGGGCTCCTACGAGCAGTACTTC. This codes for CASSSLPGQGSYEQYF. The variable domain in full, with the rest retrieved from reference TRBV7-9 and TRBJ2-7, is DTGVSQNPRHKITKRGQNVTFRCDPISEHNRLYWYRQTLGQGPEFLTYFQNEAQLEKSRLLSDRFSAERPKGSFSTLEIQRTEQGDSAMYLCASSSLPGQGSYEQYFGPGTRLTVT.

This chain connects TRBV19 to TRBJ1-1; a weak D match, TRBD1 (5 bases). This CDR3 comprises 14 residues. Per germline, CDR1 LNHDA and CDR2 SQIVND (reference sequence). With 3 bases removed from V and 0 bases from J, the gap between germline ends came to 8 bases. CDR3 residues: CASSITGVNTEAFF. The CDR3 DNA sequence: TGTGCCAGTAGTATCACAGGAGTGAACACTGAAGCTTTCTTT.

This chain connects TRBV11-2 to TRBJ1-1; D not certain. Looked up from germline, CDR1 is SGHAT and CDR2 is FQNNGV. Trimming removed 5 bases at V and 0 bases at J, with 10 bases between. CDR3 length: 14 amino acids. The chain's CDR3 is CASSVPGMNTEAFF. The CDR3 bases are TGTGCCAGCAGCGTCCCAGGAATGAACACTGAAGCTTTCTTT.

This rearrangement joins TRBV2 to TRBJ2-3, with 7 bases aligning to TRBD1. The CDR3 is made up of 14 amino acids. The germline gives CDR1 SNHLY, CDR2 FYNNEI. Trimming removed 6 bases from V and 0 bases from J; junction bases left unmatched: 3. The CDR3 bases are TGTGCCAGCAGAGGGACAGTTAGCACAGATACGCAGTATTTT. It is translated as CASRGTVSTDTQYF.

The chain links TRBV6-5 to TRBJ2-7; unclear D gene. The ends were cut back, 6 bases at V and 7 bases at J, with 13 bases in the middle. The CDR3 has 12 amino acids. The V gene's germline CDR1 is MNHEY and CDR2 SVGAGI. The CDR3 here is CASSRSIEEQYF. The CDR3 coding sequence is TGTGCCAGCAGCAGGTCGATTGAAGAGCAGTACTTC.

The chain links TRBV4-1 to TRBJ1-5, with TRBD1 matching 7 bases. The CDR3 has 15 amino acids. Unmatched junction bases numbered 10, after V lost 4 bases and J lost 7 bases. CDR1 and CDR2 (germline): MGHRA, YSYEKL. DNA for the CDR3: TGCGCCAGCAGCCCACTTGACAGGGTTGGCCAGCCCCAGCATTTT. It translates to CASSPLDRVGQPQHF.